The present TCR beta chain was sequenced within a study of STAT3 mutations in large granular lymphocyte leukemia. For the study at large: Immunosuppressive therapy was given to more than half of T-LGLL patients.

To note about this clone: The antigen is not known.

TCRdb's table, derived via immunoSEQ multiplex PCR, lists solely in-frame clones and lacks some. The profile shows 1,000 to 1,500 clones, 34% of them singletons. Study-level results: After therapy, about 35% of the 18 patients switched clonotypes, all new clones STAT3 wild type. In T-cell large granular lymphocyte leukemia, about half of patients showed multiple immunodominant subclonotypes. Samples missed the first appearance of the clone.

V was clipped by 6 bases and J by 5 bases, with 19 bases between them. Per germline, CDR1 SEHNR and CDR2 FQNEAQ (reference sequence). The CDR3 totals 15 residues. The rearrangement links TRBV7-9 to TRBJ2-5; D is undetermined. The specimen was PBMCs. The source is a human donor with T large granular lymphocyte leukemia. Some clones in this sample may be carry-over from other donors' samples. The CDR3: CASSIGVMGPETQYF. In nucleotides, the CDR3 is TGTGCCAGCAGTATTGGGGTGATGGGCCCGGAGACCCAGTACTTC.